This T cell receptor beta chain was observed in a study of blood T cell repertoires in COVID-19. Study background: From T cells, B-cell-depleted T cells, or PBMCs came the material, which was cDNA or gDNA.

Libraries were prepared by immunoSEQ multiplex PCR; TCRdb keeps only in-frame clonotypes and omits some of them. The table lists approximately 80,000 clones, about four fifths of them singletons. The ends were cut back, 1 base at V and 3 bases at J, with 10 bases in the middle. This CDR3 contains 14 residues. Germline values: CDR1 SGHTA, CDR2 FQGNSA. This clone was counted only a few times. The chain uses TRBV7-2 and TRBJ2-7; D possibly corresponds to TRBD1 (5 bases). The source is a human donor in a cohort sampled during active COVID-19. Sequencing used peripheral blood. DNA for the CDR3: TGTGCCAGCAGCTTAGATGGCCAGGGCTACGAGCAGTACTTC. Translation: CASSLDGQGYEQYF.